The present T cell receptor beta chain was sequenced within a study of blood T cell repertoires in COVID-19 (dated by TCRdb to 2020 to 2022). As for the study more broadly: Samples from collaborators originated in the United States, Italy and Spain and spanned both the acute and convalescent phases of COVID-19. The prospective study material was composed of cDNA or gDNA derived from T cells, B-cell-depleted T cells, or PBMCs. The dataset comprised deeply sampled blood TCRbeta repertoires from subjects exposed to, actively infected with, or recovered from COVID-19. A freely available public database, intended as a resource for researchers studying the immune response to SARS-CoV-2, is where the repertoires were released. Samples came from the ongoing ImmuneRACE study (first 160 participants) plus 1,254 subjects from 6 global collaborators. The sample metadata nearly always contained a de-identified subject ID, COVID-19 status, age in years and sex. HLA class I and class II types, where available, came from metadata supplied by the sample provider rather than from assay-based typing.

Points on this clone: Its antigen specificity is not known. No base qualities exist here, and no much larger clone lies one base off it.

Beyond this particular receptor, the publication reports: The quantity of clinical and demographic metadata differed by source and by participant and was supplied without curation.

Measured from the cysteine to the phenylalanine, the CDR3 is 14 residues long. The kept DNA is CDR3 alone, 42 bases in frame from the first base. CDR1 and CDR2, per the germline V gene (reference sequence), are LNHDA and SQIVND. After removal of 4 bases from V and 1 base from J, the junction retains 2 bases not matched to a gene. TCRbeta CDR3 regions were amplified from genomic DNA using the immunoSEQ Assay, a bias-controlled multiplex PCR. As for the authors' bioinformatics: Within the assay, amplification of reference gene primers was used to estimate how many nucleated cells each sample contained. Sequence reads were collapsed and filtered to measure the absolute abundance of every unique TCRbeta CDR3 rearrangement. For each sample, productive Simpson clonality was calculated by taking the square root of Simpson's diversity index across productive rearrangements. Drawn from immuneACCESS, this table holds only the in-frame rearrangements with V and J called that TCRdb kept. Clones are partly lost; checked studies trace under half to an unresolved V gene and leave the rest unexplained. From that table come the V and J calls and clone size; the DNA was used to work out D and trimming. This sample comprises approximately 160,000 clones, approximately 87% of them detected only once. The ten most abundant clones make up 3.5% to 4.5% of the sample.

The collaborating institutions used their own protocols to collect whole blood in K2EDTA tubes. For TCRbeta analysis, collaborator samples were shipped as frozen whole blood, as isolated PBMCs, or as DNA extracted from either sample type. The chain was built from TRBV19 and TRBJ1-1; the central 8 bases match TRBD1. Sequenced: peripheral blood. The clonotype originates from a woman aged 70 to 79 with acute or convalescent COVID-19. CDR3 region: CASSKTGENTEAFF. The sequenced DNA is TGTGCCAGTAGTAAGACAGGGGAGAACACTGAAGCTTTCTTT.